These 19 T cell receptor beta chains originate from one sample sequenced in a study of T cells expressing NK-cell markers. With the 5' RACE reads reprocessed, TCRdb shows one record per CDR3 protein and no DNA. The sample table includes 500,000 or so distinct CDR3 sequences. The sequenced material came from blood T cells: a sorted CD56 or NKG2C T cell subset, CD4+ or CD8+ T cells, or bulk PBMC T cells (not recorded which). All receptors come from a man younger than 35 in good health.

The CDR3 sequence is CSAGGLAGAHEQYF. The chain carries TRBV20-1 and TRBJ2-7; TCRdb picks TRBD2, but there is no DNA to check that call. This CDR3 comprises 14 residues. CDR1 is DFQATT, CDR2 SNEGSKA, per germline (reference sequence).

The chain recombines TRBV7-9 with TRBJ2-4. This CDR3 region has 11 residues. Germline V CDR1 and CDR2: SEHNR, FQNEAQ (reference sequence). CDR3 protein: CASSFSGPKYF.

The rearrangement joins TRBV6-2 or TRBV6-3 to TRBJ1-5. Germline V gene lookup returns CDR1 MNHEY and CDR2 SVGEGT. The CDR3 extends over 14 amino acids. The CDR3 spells CASSPPRWGQPQHF.

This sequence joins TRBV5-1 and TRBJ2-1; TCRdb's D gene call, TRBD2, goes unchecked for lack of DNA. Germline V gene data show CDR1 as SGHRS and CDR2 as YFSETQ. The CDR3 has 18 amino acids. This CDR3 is CASSLGLAGGPLWNEQFF.

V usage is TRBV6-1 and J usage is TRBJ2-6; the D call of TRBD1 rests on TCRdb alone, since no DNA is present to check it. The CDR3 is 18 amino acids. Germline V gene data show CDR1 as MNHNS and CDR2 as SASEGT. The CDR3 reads CASSDLTGALSGANVLTF.

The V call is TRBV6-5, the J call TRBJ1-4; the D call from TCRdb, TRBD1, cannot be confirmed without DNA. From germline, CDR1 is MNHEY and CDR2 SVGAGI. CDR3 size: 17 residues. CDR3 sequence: CASSGTGGTGTNEKLFF.

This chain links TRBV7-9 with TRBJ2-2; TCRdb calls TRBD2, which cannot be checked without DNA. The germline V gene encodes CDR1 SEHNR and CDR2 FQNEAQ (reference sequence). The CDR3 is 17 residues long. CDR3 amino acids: CASSAATSGRAIGELFF.

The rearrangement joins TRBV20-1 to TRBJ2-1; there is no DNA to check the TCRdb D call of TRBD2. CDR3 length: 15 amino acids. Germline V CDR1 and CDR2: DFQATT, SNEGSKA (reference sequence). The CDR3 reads CSASNPRGSNNEQFF.

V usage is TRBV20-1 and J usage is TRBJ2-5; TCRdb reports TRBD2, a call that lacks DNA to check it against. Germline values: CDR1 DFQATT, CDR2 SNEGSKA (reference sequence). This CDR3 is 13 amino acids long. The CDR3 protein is CSARPSSWETQYF.

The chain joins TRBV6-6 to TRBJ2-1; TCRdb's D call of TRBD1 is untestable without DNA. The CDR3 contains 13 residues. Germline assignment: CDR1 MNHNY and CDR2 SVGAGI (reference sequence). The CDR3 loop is CVSGGSSYNEQFF.

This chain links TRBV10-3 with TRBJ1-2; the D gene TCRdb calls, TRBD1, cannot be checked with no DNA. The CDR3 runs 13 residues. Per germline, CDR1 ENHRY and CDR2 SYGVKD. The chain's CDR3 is CAISPGQNYGYTF.

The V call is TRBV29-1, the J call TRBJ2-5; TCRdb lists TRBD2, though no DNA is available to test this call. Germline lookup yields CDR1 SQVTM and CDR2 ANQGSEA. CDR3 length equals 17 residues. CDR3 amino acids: CSVVGFPSGRAVETQYF.

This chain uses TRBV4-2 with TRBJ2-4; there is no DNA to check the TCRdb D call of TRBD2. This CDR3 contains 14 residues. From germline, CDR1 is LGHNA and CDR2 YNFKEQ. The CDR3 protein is CASSPGLGENIQYF.

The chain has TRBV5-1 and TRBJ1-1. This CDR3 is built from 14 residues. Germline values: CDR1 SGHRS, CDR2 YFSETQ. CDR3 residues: CASTFNLMNTEAFF.

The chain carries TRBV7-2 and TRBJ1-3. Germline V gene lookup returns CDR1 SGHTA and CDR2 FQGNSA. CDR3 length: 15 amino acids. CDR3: CASSYQQYSGNTIYF.

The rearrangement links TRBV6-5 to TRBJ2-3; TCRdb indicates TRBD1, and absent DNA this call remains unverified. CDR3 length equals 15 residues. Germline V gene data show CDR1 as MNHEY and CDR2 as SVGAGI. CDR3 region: CASSYVGGRPDTQYF.

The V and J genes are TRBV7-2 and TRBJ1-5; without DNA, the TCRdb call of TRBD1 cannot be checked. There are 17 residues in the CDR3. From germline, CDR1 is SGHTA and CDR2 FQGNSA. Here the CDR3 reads CASSSGQGVPSNQPQHF.

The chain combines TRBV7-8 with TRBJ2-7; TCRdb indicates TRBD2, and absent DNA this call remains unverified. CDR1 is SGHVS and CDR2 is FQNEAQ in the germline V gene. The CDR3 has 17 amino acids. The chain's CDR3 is CASSSRLPGIRTYEQYF.

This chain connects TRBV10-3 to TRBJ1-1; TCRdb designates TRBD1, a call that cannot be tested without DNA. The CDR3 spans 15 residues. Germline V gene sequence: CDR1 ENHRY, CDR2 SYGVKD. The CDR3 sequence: CAIKRQGTENTEAFF.